This is a list of T cell receptor beta chains from one sample in a study of a mutant IDH1 vaccine in newly diagnosed glioma. Libraries were prepared by immunoSEQ multiplex PCR; TCRdb keeps only in-frame clonotypes and omits some of them. Altogether roughly 68,000 clones are present, 79% being singletons, with the ten largest covering 7% to 10%. Sample: PBMCs, taken from a glioma patient treated with radiotherapy, temozolomide or both. These receptors all come from a man between 50 and 59 years old with glioma. Both conserved end residues are trimmed from each CDR3. Clone size is given for some rows only: seen once, a few or many times, or a class if the clone is expanded.

TRBV27	few	ASRRGGQSRAF
TRBV9	.	ASSVDGANQPQH
TRBV10-3	.	AISDLIKNSPLH
TRBV14	.	ASSRGTGIREAF
TRBV19	once	ASRADYNSPLH
TRBV6-5	.	ASKGQGRYNEQF
TRBV2	.	ASSEAPGGLSLYSNQPQH
TRBV5-4	.	ASSLGSFNEQF
TRBV11-3	once	ASSFGEEQF
TRBV4-3	.	ASSQEEGSSYEQY
TRBV5-6	.	ASTLGSGELF
TRBV27	.	ASSLHPDSLNQPQH
TRBV15	.	ATSRDVQGDSPLH
TRBV6-5	.	ASSYFSGLNTGELF
TRBV9	.	ASSSDRGGGNTIY
TRBV5-5	.	ASSLEGTEVVGYT
TRBV5-4	.	ASSPRDSLYEQY
TRBV18	.	ASSLRGEQY
TRBV5-1	.	ASSLGEKNTEAF